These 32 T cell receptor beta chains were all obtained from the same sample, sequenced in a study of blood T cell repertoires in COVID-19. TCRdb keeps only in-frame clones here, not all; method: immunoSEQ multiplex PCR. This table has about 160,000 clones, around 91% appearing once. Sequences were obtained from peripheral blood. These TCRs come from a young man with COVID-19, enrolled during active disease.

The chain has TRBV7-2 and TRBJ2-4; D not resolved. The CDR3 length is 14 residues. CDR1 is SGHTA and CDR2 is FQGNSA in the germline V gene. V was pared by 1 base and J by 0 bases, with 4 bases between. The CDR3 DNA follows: TGTGCCAGCAGCTTAGTACTAGCCAAAAACATTCAGTACTTC. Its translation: CASSLVLAKNIQYF. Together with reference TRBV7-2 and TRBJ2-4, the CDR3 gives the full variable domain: GAGVSQSPSNKVTEKGKDVELRCDPISGHTALYWYRQSLGQGLEFLIYFQGNSAPDKSGLPSDRFSAERTGGSVSTLTIQRTQQEDSAVYLCASSLVLAKNIQYFGAGTRLSVL.

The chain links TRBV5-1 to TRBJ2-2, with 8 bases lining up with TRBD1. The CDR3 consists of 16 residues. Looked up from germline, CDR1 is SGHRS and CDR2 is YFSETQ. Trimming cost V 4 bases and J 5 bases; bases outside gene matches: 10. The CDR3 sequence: CASSPRQGSRTGELFF. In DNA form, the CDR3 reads TGCGCCAGCAGCCCCCGACAGGGGTCAAGGACCGGGGAGCTGTTTTTT.

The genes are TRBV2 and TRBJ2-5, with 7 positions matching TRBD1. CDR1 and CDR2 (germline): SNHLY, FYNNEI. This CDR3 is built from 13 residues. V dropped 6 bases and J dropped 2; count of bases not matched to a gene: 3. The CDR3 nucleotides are TGTGCCAGCAGAACGGGACAGCAAGAGACCCAGTACTTC. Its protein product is CASRTGQQETQYF. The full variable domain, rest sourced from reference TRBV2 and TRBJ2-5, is EPEVTQTPSHQVTQMGQEVILRCVPISNHLYFYWYRQILGQKVEFLVSFYNNEISEKSEIFDDQFSVERPDGSNFTLKIRSTKLEDSAMYFCASRTGQQETQYFGPGTRLLVL.

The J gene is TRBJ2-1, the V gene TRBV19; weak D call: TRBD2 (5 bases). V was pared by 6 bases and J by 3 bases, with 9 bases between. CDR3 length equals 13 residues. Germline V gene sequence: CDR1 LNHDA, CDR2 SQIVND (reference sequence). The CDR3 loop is CASSWTFYNEQFF. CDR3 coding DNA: TGTGCCAGTAGCTGGACTTTCTACAATGAGCAGTTCTTC.

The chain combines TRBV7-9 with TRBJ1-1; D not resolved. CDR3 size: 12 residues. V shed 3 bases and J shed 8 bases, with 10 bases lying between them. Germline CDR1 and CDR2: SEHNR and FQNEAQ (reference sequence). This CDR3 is CASSLIGGEAFF. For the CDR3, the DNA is TGTGCCAGCAGCTTGATAGGAGGAGAAGCTTTCTTT.

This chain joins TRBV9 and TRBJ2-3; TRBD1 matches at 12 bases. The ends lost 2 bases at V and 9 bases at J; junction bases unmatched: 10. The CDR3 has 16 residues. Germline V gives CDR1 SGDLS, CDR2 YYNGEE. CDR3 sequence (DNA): TGTGCCAGCAGCGTGGGACAGGGGGCCCTGGAGGGCACGCAGTATTTT. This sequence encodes CASSVGQGALEGTQYF.

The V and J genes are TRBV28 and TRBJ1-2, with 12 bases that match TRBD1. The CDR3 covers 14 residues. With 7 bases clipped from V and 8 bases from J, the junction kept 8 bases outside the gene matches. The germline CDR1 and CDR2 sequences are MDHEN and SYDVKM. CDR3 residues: CASTRDRGPGGYTF. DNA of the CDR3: TGTGCCAGCACCAGGGACAGGGGGCCAGGGGGCTACACCTTC.

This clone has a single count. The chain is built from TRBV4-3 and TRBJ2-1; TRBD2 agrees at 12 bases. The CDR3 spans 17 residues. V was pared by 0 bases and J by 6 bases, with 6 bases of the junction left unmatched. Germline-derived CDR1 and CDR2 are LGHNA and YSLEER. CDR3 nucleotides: TGCGCCAGCAGCCAAGACCTAGCGGGAGGGCGGGGCAATGAGCAGTTCTTC. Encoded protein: CASSQDLAGGRGNEQFF.

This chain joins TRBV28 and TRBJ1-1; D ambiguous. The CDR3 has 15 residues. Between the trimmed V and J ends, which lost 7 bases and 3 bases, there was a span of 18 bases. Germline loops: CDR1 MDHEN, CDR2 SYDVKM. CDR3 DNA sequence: TGTGCCAGCACCCCATTTTCCCTGAGCCACACTGAAGCTTTCTTT. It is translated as CASTPFSLSHTEAFF.

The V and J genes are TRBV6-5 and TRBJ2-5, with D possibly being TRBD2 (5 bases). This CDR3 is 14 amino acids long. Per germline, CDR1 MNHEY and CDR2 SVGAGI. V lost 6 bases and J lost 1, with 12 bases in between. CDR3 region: CASRSPGSQETQYF. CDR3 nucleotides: TGTGCCAGCAGAAGCCCGGGATCCCAAGAGACCCAGTACTTC.

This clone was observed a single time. The CDR3 coding sequence is TGTGCCAGCAGCCAAAGACAGGGTGGGAATGAGCAGTTCTTC. It translates to CASSQRQGGNEQFF. The chain employs TRBV7-9 and TRBJ2-1; 7 bases are a match to TRBD1. Trimming at V came to 5 bases and at J to 7 bases, leaving 8 bases not matched to a gene. Per germline, CDR1 SEHNR and CDR2 FQNEAQ (reference sequence). The CDR3 contains 14 residues.

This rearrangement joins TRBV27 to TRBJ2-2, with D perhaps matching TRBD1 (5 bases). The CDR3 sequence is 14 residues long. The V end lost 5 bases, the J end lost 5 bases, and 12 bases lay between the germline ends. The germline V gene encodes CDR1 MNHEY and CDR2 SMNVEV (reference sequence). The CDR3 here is CASSASGRTGELFF. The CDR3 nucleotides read TGTGCCAGCAGTGCGTCAGGGCGTACCGGGGAGCTGTTTTTT.

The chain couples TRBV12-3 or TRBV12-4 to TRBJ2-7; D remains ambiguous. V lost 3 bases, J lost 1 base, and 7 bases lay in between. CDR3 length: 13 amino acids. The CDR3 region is CASSLAASYEQYF. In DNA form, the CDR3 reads TGTGCCAGCAGTTTGGCCGCATCCTACGAGCAGTACTTC.

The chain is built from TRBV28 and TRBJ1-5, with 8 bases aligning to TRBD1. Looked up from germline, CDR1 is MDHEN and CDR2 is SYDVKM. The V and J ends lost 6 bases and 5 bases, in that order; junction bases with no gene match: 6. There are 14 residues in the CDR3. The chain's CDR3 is CASRITGGYQPQHF. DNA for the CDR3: TGTGCCAGCAGAATAACAGGGGGATATCAGCCCCAGCATTTT.

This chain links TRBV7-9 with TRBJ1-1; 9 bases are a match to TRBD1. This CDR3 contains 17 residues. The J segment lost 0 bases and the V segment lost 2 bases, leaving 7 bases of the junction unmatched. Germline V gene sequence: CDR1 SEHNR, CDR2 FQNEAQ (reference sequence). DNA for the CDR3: TGTGCCAGCAGCTTAAGTGGGACAGGGTACATGAACACTGAAGCTTTCTTT. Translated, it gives CASSLSGTGYMNTEAFF.

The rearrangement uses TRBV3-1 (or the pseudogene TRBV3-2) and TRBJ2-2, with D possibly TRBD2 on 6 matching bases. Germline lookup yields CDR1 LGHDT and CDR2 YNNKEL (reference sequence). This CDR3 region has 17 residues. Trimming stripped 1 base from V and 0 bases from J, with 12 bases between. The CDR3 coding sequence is TGTGCCAGCAGCCAAGGTGCGGGACTTTCGAACACCGGGGAGCTGTTTTTT. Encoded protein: CASSQGAGLSNTGELFF.

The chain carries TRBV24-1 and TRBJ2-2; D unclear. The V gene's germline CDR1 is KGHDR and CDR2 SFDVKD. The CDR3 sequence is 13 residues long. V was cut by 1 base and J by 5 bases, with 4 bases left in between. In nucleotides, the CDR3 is TGTGCCACCAGTGATTTCGGGACCGGGGAGCTGTTTTTT. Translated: CATSDFGTGELFF.

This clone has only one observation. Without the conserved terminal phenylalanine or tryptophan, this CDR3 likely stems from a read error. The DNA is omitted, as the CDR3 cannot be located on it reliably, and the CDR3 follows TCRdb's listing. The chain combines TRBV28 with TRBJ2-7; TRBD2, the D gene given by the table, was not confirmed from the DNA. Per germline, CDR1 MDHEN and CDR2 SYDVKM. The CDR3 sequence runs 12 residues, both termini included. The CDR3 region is CASSLGGGSPFI.

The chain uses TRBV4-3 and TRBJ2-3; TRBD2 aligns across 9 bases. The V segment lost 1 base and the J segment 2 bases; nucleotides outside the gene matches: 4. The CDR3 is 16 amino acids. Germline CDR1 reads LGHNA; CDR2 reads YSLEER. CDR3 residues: CASSQAAGGNTDTQYF. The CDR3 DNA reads TGCGCCAGCAGCCAAGCGGCGGGAGGGAACACAGATACGCAGTATTTT.

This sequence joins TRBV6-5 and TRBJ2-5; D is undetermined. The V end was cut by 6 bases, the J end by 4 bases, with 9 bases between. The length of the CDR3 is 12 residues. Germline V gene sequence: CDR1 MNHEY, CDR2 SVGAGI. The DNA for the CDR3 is TGTGCCAGCAGAGAGAACCTAGAGACCCAGTACTTC. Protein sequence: CASRENLETQYF.

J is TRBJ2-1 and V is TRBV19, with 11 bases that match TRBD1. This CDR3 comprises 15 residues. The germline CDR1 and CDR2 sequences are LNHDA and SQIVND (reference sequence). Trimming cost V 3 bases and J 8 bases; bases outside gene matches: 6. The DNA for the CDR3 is TGTGCCAGTAGTATTGCGGGACAGGGGGTCTATGAGCAGTTCTTC. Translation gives CASSIAGQGVYEQFF.

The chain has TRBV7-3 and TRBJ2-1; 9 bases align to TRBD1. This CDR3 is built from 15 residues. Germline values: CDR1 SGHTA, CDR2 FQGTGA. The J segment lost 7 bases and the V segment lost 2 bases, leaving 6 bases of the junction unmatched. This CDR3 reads CASSLLQGAGNEQFF. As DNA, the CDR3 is TGTGCCAGCAGCTTACTACAGGGGGCTGGGAATGAGCAGTTCTTC.

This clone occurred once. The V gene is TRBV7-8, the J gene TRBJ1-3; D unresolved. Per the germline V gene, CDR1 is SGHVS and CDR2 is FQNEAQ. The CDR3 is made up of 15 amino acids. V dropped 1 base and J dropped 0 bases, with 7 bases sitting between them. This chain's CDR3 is CASSLGAASGNTIYF. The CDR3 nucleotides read TGTGCCAGCAGCTTAGGGGCAGCCTCTGGAAACACCATATATTTT.

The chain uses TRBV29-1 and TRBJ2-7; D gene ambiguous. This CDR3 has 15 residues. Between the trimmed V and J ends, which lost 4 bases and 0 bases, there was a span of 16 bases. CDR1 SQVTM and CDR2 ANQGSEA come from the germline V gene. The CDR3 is CSVGKARPSSYEQYF. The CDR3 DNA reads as TGCAGCGTTGGTAAGGCGAGGCCCTCCTCCTACGAGCAGTACTTC.

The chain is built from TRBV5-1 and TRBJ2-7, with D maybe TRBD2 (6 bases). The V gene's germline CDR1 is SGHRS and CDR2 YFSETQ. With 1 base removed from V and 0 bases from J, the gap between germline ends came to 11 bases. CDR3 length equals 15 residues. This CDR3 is CASSLLGLYSYEQYF. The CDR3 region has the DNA TGCGCCAGCAGCTTGCTGGGACTGTACTCCTACGAGCAGTACTTC.

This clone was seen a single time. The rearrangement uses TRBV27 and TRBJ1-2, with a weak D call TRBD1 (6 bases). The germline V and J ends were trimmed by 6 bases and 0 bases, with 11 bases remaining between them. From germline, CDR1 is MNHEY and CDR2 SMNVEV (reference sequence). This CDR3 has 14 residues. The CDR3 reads CASRRGAPNYGYTF. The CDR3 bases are TGTGCCAGCAGACGGGGGGCCCCTAACTATGGCTACACCTTC.

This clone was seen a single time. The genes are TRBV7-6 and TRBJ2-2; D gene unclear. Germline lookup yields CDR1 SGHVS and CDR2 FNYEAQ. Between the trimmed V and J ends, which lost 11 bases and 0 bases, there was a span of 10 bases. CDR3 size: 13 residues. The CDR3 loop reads CALSDPNTGELFF. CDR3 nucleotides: TGTGCCCTCAGCGACCCGAACACCGGGGAGCTGTTTTTT.

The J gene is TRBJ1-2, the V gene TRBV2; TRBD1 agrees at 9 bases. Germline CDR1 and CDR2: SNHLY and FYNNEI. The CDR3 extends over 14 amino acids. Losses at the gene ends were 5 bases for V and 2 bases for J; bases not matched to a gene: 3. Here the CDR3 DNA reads TGTGCCAGCAGTATAGGACAGGGGAACTATGGCTACACCTTC. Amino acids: CASSIGQGNYGYTF.

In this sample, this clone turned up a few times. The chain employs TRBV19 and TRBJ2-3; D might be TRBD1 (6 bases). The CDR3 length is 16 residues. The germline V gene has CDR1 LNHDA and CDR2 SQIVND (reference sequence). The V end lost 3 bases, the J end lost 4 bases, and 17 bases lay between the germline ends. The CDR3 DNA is TGTGCCAGTAGTATTCCCCGGGACACCGGATCAGATACGCAGTATTTT. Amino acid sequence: CASSIPRDTGSDTQYF.

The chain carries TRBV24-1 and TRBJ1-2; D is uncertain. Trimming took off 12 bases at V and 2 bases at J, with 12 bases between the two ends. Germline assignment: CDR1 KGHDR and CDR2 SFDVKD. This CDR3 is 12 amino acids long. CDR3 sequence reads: CAVGESNYGYTF. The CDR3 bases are TGTGCCGTTGGGGAGTCGAACTATGGCTACACCTTC.

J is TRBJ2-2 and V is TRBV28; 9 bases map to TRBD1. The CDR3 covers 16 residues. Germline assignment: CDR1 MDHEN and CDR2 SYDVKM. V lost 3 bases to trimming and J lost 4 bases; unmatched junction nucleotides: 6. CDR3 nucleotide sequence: TGTGCCAGCAGTTTCCCGGGACAGGGCGCCACCGGGGAGCTGTTTTTT. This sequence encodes CASSFPGQGATGELFF.

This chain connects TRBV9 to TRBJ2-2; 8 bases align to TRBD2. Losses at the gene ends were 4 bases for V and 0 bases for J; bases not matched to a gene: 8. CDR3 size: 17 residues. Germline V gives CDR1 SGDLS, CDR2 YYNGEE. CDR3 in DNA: TGTGCCAGCAGCTCACGGACTAGCAGATCGAACACCGGGGAGCTGTTTTTT. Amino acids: CASSSRTSRSNTGELFF.